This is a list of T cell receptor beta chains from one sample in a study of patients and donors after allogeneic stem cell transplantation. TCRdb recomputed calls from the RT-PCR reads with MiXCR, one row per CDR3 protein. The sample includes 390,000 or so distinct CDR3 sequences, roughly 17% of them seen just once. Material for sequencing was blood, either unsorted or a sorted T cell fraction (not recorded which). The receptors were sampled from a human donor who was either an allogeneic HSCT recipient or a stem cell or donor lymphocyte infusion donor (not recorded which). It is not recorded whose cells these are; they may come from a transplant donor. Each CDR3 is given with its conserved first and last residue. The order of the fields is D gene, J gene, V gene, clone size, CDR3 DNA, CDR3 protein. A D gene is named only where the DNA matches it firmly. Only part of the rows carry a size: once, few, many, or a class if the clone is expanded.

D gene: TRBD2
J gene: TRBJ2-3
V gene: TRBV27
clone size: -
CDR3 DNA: TGTGCCAGCAGTTCCAACATTTTCAGACTAGCGGGAGTATGGGATACGCAGTATTTT
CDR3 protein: CASSSNIFRLAGVWDTQYF

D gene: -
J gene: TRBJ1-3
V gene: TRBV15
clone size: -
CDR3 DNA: TGTGCCACCAGCAGGGACGGGATCTCTGGAAACACCATATATTTT
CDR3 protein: CATSRDGISGNTIYF

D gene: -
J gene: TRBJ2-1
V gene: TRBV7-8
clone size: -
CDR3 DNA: TGTGCCAGCGGCTCCGCCGTGGGGGGCCTATCCTACAATGAGCAGTTCTTC
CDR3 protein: CASGSAVGGLSYNEQFF

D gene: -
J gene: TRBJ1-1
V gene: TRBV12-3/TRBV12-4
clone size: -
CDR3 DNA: TGTGCCAGCAGTTTAATGGGGGCAGGGAACACTGAAGCTTTCTTT
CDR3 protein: CASSLMGAGNTEAFF

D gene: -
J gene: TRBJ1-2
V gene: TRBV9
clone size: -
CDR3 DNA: TGTGCCAGCAGCACCACGACAGCCAACTATGGCTACACCTTC
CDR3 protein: CASSTTTANYGYTF

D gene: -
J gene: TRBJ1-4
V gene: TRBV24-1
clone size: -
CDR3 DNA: TGTGCCACCAGTGATTTCGGGCAAAAACTGTTTTTT
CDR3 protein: CATSDFGQKLFF

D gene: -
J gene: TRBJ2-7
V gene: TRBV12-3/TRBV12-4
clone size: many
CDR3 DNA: TGTGCCAGCAGTCGAGTAGGTGAGCAGTACTTC
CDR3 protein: CASSRVGEQYF

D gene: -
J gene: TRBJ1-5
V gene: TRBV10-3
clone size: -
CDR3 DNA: TGTGCCATCAGTGAGCAGGGGTCGGATCAGCCCCAGCATTTT
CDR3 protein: CAISEQGSDQPQHF

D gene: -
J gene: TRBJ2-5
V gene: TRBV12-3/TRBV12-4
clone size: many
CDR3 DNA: TGTGCCAGCAGTTTAGGACGGTACCAAGAGACCCAGTACTTC
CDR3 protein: CASSLGRYQETQYF

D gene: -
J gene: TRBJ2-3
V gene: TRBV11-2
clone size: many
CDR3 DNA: TGTGCCAGCAACCCGGGGGCTAATCCGGATACGCAGTATTTT
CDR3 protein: CASNPGANPDTQYF

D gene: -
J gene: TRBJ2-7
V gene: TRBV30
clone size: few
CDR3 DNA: TGTGCCTGGAGTGTACAAGTGTCCTACGAGCAGTACTTC
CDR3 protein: CAWSVQVSYEQYF

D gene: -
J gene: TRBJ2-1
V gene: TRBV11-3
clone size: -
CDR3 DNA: TGTGCCAGCAGCTTAGTCCCCGAAAGGTACAATGAGCAGTTCTTC
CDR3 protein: CASSLVPERYNEQFF

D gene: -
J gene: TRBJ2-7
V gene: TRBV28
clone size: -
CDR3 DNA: TGTGCCAGCAGTTTAAGGGGACAGCAGTACTTC
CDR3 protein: CASSLRGQQYF

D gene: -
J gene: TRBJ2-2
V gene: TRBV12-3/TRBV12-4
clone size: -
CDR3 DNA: TGTGCCAGCAGTTTATTCACAAGTGGCACCGGGGAGCTGTTTTTT
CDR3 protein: CASSLFTSGTGELFF

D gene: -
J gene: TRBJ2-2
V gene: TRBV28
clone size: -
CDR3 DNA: TGTGCCAGCTTCGATCGGACCGGGACTGCGAACACCGGGGAGCTGTTTTTT
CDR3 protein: CASFDRTGTANTGELFF

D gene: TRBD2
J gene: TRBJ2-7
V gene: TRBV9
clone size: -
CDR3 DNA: TGTGCCAGCAGCGGGACTAGCGGCGAGCAGTACTTC
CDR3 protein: CASSGTSGEQYF

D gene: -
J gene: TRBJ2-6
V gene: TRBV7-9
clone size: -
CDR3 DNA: TGTGCCAGCAGCATAGGCTCTGGGGCCAACGTCCTGACTTTC
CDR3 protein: CASSIGSGANVLTF

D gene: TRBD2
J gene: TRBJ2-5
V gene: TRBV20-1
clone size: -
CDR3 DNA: TGCAGTGCCCTAGAGCGGGGGCGCTACCAAGAGACCCAGTACTTC
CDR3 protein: CSALERGRYQETQYF

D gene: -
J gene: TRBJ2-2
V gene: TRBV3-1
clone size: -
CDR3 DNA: TGTGCCAGCAGCCAAGATCCCGGGGAGCTGTTTTTT
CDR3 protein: CASSQDPGELFF

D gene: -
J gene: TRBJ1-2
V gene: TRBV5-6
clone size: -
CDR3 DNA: TGTGCCAGCAGCTTGGCGGGGGATCACTATGGCTACACCTTC
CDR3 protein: CASSLAGDHYGYTF

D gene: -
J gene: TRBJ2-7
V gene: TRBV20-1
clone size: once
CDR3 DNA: TGCAGTGCTAGAGATGCCGGGGGGCCTTCCTACGAGCAGTACTTC
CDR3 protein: CSARDAGGPSYEQYF

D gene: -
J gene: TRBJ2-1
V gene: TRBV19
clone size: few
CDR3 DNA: TGTGCCAGTAGGAGCGGTATCTTAGGACAGACCTACAATGAGCAGTTCTTC
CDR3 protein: CASRSGILGQTYNEQFF

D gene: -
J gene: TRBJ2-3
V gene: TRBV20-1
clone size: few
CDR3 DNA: TGCAGTGCCCCGCTGGCGGGGGCTTCGGGGACGCAGTATTTT
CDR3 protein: CSAPLAGASGTQYF

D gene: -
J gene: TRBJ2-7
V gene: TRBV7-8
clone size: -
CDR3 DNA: TGTGCCAGCAGCTTAGTAGGGCTTTCCGAGCAGTACTTC
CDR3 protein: CASSLVGLSEQYF

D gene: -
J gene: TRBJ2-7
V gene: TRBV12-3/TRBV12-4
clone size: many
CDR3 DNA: TGTGCCAGCAGTTTTTCCGGGGGAGGCCCGGGGCAGTACTTC
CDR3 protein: CASSFSGGGPGQYF

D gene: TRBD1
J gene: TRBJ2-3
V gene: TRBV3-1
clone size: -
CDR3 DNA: TGTGCCAGCAGCCAACGTACCGGGACAGGTGTTAATACGCAGTATTTT
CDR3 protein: CASSQRTGTGVNTQYF

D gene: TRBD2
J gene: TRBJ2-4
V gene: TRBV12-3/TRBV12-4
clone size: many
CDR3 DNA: TGTGCCAGCAGCCGTACTAGCGGGAGGGCCGGGGCCAAAAACATTCAGTACTTC
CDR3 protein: CASSRTSGRAGAKNIQYF